This T cell receptor beta chain was observed in a study of OX40 agonist ivuxolimab in advanced cancers. On the study more broadly: Dose-escalation patients suffered from hepatocellular carcinoma, melanoma, renal cell or head and neck cancer. The study reported partial responses in three patients: one hepatocellular carcinoma, two cutaneous melanoma. Study findings and constraints: The study observed clonal expansion of CD4+ and CD8+ blood T cells by week 6 at 0.1 to 3.0 mg/kg.

In its sample, this clone was seen once. What it binds is unknown. Profiling relied on immunoSEQ multiplex PCR, and the TCRdb table lists in-frame clones only, not all of them. The table lists some 96,000 clones, approximately 89% of them singletons. Trimming shortened V by 2 bases and J by 0 bases, and 17 bases separated the two germline ends. The germline V gene has CDR1 MNHNS and CDR2 SASEGT. The length of the CDR3 is 18 residues. Specimen: CD4+ or CD8+ T cells sorted from blood, collected in a trial of the OX40 agonist ivuxolimab. The rearrangement links TRBV6-1 to TRBJ1-5; possible D gene TRBD1, 6 bases. This sequence originates from an adult with an advanced solid tumor such as melanoma, head and neck, liver or kidney cancer. In nucleotides, the CDR3 is TGTGCCAGCAGTGAACAGGGGCCCGGACCCTATAGCAATCAGCCCCAGCATTTT. Protein product: CASSEQGPGPYSNQPQHF.